The clone carrying this T cell receptor beta chain was picked up one time. Per the study methods: It was from reference gene primer amplification that nucleated cell counts were estimated. TCRdb's copy holds only in-frame clones and misses some; the assay was immunoSEQ multiplex PCR. The V and J calls and clone size were taken over from that table, and D and trimming were inferred from the DNA. The sample yields around 300,000 clones, 70% to 90% seen once. Germline assignment: CDR1 SGHDT and CDR2 YYEEEE. The J segment lost 6 bases and the V segment lost 3 bases, leaving 6 bases of the junction unmatched. There are 16 residues in the CDR3. This entry comes from a study of blood T cell repertoires in COVID-19. Study as a whole: Sites across the United States, Italy and Spain contributed samples from acute and convalescent COVID-19. PBMCs, B-cell-depleted T cells, or T cells provided the cDNA or gDNA that made up the material.

Cohorts were assigned according to the clinical history that participants reported. The sequenced sample was PBMCs or T cells enriched from blood (not recorded which). The source is a woman aged 25-40 years who had recovered from COVID-19. The chain combines TRBV5-6 with TRBJ2-7, with TRBD2 matching 16 bases. CDR3 in DNA: TGTGCCAGCAGCTACGGGACTAGCGGGGGGGCCTCCGAGCAGTACTTC. Translated: CASSYGTSGGASEQYF.